The rows below give T cell receptor beta chains drawn from one sample of a study of blood T cell repertoires in COVID-19. Generated by immunoSEQ multiplex PCR, the TCRdb table keeps only in-frame clones and is missing some. The sample holds about 30,000 clones, just over 85% seen once. Sequencing was done on a sample of peripheral blood. The receptors were gathered from a human donor in a cohort sampled during active COVID-19. CDR3s include the opening cysteine and the closing phenylalanine or tryptophan. A D gene is named only where the DNA matches it firmly. Rows give clone size only sometimes, using once, few, many, or a class for an expanded clone.

>NA|NA|TRBV24-1|TRBJ1-6
CATVRVGNSPLHF
TGTGCCACCGTCAGGGTCGGCAATTCACCCCTCCACTTT
>once|NA|TRBV5-4|TRBJ2-5
CASSLGGGRSGTQYF
TGTGCCAGCAGCTTGGGTGGCGGGCGTTCGGGGACCCAGTACTTC
>NA|NA|TRBV6-5|TRBJ1-2
CASSEEHFINYGYTF
TGTGCCAGCAGCGAGGAGCACTTTATAAACTATGGCTACACCTTC
>NA|NA|TRBV29-1|TRBJ2-6
CSVGGNSGANVLTF
TGCAGCGTTGGAGGGAACTCTGGGGCCAACGTCCTGACTTTC
>NA|TRBD1|TRBV30|TRBJ2-5
CAWSVRGRGPQETQYF
TGTGCCTGGAGTGTACGGGGCAGGGGGCCCCAAGAGACCCAGTACTTC
>few|NA|TRBV30|TRBJ1-6
CAWSRGSYNSPLHF
TGTGCCTGGTCCAGGGGATCCTATAATTCACCCCTCCACTTT
>once|NA|TRBV7-9|TRBJ2-3
CASSLAGAPSDTQYF
TGTGCCAGCAGCTTAGCGGGGGCTCCCTCAGATACGCAGTATTTT
>few|NA|TRBV3-1/TRBV3-2|TRBJ1-1
CASSQEGRDTEAFF
TGTGCCAGCAGCCAAGAAGGGAGGGACACTGAAGCTTTCTTT
>NA|TRBD2|TRBV4-2|TRBJ2-6
CASSLSTSGGISSGANVLTF
TGTGCCAGCAGCTTATCGACTAGCGGGGGGATTAGCTCTGGGGCCAACGTCCTGACTTTC
>NA|NA|TRBV19|TRBJ1-4
CASSFTNLGNEKLFF
TGTGCCAGTAGTTTCACTAACTTGGGTAATGAAAAACTGTTTTTT
>NA|TRBD1|TRBV27|TRBJ2-7
CASSLWGTGSSYEQYF
TGTGCCAGCAGTTTATGGGGGACAGGGAGCTCTTACGAGCAGTACTTC
>NA|NA|TRBV19|TRBJ1-2
CASSNRANYGYTF
TGTGCCAGTAGTAATAGAGCCAACTATGGCTACACCTTC